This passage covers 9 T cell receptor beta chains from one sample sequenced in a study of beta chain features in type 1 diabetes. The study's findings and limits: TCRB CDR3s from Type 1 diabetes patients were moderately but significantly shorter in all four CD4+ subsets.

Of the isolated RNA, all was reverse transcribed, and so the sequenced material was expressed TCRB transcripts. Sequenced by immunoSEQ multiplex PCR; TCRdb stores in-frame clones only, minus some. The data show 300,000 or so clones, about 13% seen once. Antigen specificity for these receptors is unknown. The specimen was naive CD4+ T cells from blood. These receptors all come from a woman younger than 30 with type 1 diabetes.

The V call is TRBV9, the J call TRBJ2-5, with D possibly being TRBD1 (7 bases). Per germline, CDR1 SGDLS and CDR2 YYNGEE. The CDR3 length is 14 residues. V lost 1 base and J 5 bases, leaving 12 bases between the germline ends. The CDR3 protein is CASSVSSGGETQYF. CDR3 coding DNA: TGTGCCAGCAGCGTATCGTCAGGGGGGGAGACCCAGTACTTC.

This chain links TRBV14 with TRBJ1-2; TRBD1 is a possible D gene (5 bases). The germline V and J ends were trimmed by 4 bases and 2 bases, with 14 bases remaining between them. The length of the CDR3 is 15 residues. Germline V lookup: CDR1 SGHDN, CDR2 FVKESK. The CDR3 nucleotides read TGTGCCAGCAGCCCCTTGACAGCCTTGAACTATGGCTACACCTTC. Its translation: CASSPLTALNYGYTF.

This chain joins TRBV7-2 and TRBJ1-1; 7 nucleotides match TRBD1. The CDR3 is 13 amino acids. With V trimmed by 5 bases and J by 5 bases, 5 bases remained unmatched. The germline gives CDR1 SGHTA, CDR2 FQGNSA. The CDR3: CASSETGVTEAFF. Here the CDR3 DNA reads TGTGCCAGCAGCGAAACAGGGGTTACTGAAGCTTTCTTT.

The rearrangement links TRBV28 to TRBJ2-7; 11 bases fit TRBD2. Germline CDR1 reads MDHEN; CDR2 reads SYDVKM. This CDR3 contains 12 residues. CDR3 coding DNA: TGTGCAGTAGCGGGAGGGTCCTACGAGCAGTACTTC. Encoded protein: CAVAGGSYEQYF.

CDR3 sequence: CASSLGYRVLANYGYTF. In DNA, the CDR3 is TGTGCCAGCAGCTTGGGGTACAGGGTGCTCGCTAACTATGGCTACACCTTC. The chain links TRBV5-4 to TRBJ1-2, with D possibly TRBD1 on 6 matching bases. The CDR3 has 17 residues. The V and J ends lost 0 bases and 0 bases respectively, with 15 bases between them. Germline assignment: CDR1 SGHNT and CDR2 YYREEE (reference sequence).

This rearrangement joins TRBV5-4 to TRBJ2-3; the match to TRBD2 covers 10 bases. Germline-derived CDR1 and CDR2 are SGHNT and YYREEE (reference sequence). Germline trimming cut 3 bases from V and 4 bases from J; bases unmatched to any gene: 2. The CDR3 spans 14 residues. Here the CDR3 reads CASSWGLASDTQYF. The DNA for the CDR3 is TGTGCCAGCAGCTGGGGACTAGCGTCAGATACGCAGTATTTT.

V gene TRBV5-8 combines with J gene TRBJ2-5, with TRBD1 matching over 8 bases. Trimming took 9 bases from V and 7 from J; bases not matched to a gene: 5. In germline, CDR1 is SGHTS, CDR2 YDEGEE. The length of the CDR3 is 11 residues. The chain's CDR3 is CATTGGGTQYF. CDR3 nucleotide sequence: TGTGCCACCACAGGGGGAGGGACCCAGTACTTC. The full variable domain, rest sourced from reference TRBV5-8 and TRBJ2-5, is EAGVTQSPTHLIKTRGQQATLRCSPISGHTSVYWYQQALGLGLQFLLWYDEGEERNRGNFPPRFSGRQFPNYSSELNVNALELEDSALYLCATTGGGTQYFGPGTRLLVL.

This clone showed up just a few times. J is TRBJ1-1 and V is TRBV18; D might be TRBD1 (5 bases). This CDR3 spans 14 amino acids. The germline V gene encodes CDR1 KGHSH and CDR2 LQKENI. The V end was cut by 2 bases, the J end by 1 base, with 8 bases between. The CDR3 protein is CASSPMTANTEAFF. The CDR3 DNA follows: TGTGCCAGCTCACCAATGACAGCGAACACTGAAGCTTTCTTT.

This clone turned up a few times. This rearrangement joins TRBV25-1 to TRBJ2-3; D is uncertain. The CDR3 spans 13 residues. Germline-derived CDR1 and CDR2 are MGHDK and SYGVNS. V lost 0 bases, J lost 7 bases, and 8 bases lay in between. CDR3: CASSEYRFNTQYF. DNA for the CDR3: TGTGCCAGCAGTGAATACAGGTTTAATACGCAGTATTTT.